The rows below give T cell receptor beta chains drawn from one sample of a study of technical replicates of blood from a handful of donors. The method was immunoSEQ multiplex PCR; TCRdb's version includes in-frame clones alone and lacks a portion of them. The sample holds about 75,000 clones, roughly 90% seen once. The sample was PBMCs. These TCRs come from a human donor in good health. Some clones in this sample may be carry-over from other donors' samples. Each CDR3 is given with its conserved first and last residue. A D gene is named only where the DNA matches it firmly. Some rows have no size entry. The others give once, few or many, or a class for an expanded clone.

v_call	d_call	clone_size	j_call	cdr3_nt	cdr3_aa
TRBV2	TRBD1	-	TRBJ2-3	TGTGCCACACCCAGGGGGACCGGGACAGGGGAGGTAGATACGCAGTATTTT	CATPRGTGTGEVDTQYF
TRBV7-6	-	-	TRBJ2-1	TGTGCCAGCAGCTTATGGTCCGAGAATGAGCAGTTCTTC	CASSLWSENEQFF
TRBV7-9	-	-	TRBJ1-5	TGTGCCAGCAGCTTAGGGGTCGGGGGATTTCAGCCCCAGCATTTT	CASSLGVGGFQPQHF
TRBV5-1	-	-	TRBJ2-7	TGCGCCAGCAGCCTAATCGGCTTCGGGAGTTCGGTCTTC	CASSLIGFGSSVF
TRBV30	TRBD1	few	TRBJ1-2	TGTGCCGGTAACAGGGGTAATGGCTACACCTTC	CAGNRGNGYTF
TRBV27	TRBD2	-	TRBJ2-7	TGTGCCAGCAAACCAGCGGGAGGGCGCGAGCAGTACTTC	CASKPAGGREQYF
TRBV6-6	-	-	TRBJ1-1	TGTGCCAGCAGTTCGCCGATAAAACAGGGTTCAGCTTTCTTT	CASSSPIKQGSAFF
TRBV7-8	-	-	TRBJ2-2	TGTGCCAGCAGCTTTTTCCGGTCCGGGGAGCTGTTTTTT	CASSFFRSGELFF
TRBV7-3	-	-	TRBJ1-1	TGTGCCAGCAGCTTCGGACACAACAACGCTGAAGCTTTCTTT	CASSFGHNNAEAFF
TRBV6-1	-	-	TRBJ2-5	TGTGCCAGCAGTGAGCGCCTGCGGGAGACCCAGTACTTC	CASSERLRETQYF
TRBV4-3	-	-	TRBJ1-4	TGCGCCAGCAGCCAAGATGGCTCGGAGCGGAATGAAAAACTGTTTTTT	CASSQDGSERNEKLFF
TRBV6-1	-	-	TRBJ2-7	TGTGCCAGCAGTGACTTCAGGGGCTCCTACGAGCAGTACTTC	CASSDFRGSYEQYF
TRBV6-6	-	-	TRBJ1-4	TGTGCCAGCAGTTACTGGGGCGGGGATGAAAAACTGTTTTTT	CASSYWGGDEKLFF
TRBV7-9	TRBD2	-	TRBJ2-3	TGTGCCAGCAGTTTTTCAACTAGCGCCGTTCTTGGAGATACGCAGTATTTT	CASSFSTSAVLGDTQYF
TRBV2	-	-	TRBJ1-5	TGTGCCAGCAGTGGCGGGGTGACCCGGGGCCCCCAGCATTTT	CASSGGVTRGPQHF
TRBV7-2	TRBD1	-	TRBJ1-3	TGTGCCAGCAGCTTAGCGCCGGGACAGTCTGGAAACACCATATATTTT	CASSLAPGQSGNTIYF
TRBV7-2	TRBD1	-	TRBJ2-7	TGTGCCAGCAGCTTAACGAGACAGGGCCCCTACGAGCAGTACTTC	CASSLTRQGPYEQYF
TRBV5-7	-	once	TRBJ2-5	TGTGCCAGCAACTCAGAGACATTGAGAGAGACCCAGTACTTC	CASNSETLRETQYF
TRBV7-8	-	-	TRBJ2-7	TGTGCCAGCAGCTTAGCATCACAGGCCCGACTCTACGAGCAGTACTTC	CASSLASQARLYEQYF
TRBV5-8	TRBD2	-	TRBJ2-1	TGTGCCAGCAGCTGGGGGCCAGCGGGAGGCCACTCCTACAATGAGCAGTTCTTC	CASSWGPAGGHSYNEQFF
TRBV5-4	TRBD1	-	TRBJ1-4	TGTGCCAGCAGGGGACAGAATAATGAAAAACTGTTTTTT	CASRGQNNEKLFF
TRBV19	TRBD2	-	TRBJ2-2	TGTGCCAGTAGTATACTAGCGGGATCCTCGAACACCGGGGAGCTGTTTTTT	CASSILAGSSNTGELFF
TRBV18	-	-	TRBJ1-1	TGTGCCAGCTCATCACTGCAGGGGAACACTGAAGCTTTCTTT	CASSSLQGNTEAFF
TRBV20-1	-	-	TRBJ1-5	TGCAGTGCCTCCGGAACTCGGGGCCAGCATTTT	CSASGTRGQHF
TRBV7-3	-	-	TRBJ1-2	TGTGCCAGCAGCTTAACCGTGGGCGGGGGCTACACCTTC	CASSLTVGGGYTF
TRBV5-1	-	-	TRBJ1-6	TGCGCCAGCAGCTTGGAGCAGGGGCCGAAACCCCTCCACTTT	CASSLEQGPKPLHF
TRBV19	-	once	TRBJ1-6	TGTGCCAGTAGTATTCAGGAGGGATATAATTCACCCCTCCACTTT	CASSIQEGYNSPLHF
TRBV7-7	TRBD2	-	TRBJ2-3	TGTGCCAGCAGCTTAGGAAGCGGGGGAAGCACAGATACGCAGTATTTT	CASSLGSGGSTDTQYF
TRBV4-2	TRBD1	-	TRBJ2-5	TGTGCCAGCAGCCAAGGAGGGACAGGGGGGACAGAGACCCAGTACTTC	CASSQGGTGGTETQYF
TRBV7-3	-	-	TRBJ2-2	TGTGCCAGCAGCTTTGGTCAGGGCACCGGGGAGCTGTTTTTT	CASSFGQGTGELFF
TRBV9	-	-	TRBJ2-5	TGTGCCAGCAGCGCGGCGGGTTTAGTGTGGGAGACCCAGTACTTC	CASSAAGLVWETQYF
TRBV25-1	-	-	TRBJ1-2	TGTGCCAGCAGTGATGGAGGCTATGGCTACACCTTC	CASSDGGYGYTF
TRBV25-1	TRBD2	-	TRBJ2-7	TGTGCCAGCAGTGACCCGACTAGCAACCACGAGCAGTACTTC	CASSDPTSNHEQYF
TRBV29-1	TRBD1	-	TRBJ1-3	TGCAGCGCAAAGACAGGGGCTGGAAACACCATATATTTT	CSAKTGAGNTIYF
TRBV6-5	-	once	TRBJ2-4	TGTGCCAGCAGTTACCGATCCTCCGCGGGCAAAAACATTCAGTACTTC	CASSYRSSAGKNIQYF
TRBV4-1	TRBD2	few	TRBJ2-3	TGCGCCAGCAGCCGCGGGGGACTAGCGGGGCTCACAGATACGCAGTATTTT	CASSRGGLAGLTDTQYF
TRBV11-2	-	-	TRBJ1-2	TGTGCCAGCAGCACGGGCGGAGGAGCTAACTATGGCTACACCTTC	CASSTGGGANYGYTF
TRBV4-2	TRBD1	-	TRBJ2-7	TGTGCCAGCAGCCAAGATGGGACAGATTACGAGCAGTACTTC	CASSQDGTDYEQYF
TRBV4-3	-	-	TRBJ2-7	TGCGCCAGCAGCCAAGAAGGCGGATCCTACGAGCAGTACTTC	CASSQEGGSYEQYF
TRBV30	-	-	TRBJ1-6	TGTGCCTGGAGATTACGAGACAGAGATAATTCACCCCTCCACTTT	CAWRLRDRDNSPLHF
TRBV5-1	-	-	TRBJ1-2	TGCGCCAGCAGCTTGGTGACAGGTAGCGACTATGGCTACACCTTC	CASSLVTGSDYGYTF
TRBV7-2	TRBD1	few	TRBJ1-2	TGTGCCAGCAGCTTACCCCGGGGACAGGGGTCTCACTATGGCTACACCTTC	CASSLPRGQGSHYGYTF
TRBV6-4	TRBD1	-	TRBJ2-3	TGTGCCAGCAGCCAACAGGGGGATGGCACAGATACGCAGTATTTT	CASSQQGDGTDTQYF
TRBV27	TRBD1	-	TRBJ1-6	TGTGCCAGCAGACCAGGGGGGTATAATTCACCCCTCCACTTT	CASRPGGYNSPLHF
TRBV7-9	TRBD1	-	TRBJ2-5	TGTGCCAGCAGCTACGGACAGGGCACGGAGGCCCAGTACTTC	CASSYGQGTEAQYF
TRBV9	TRBD2	-	TRBJ2-1	TGTGCCAGCAGTGACACTAGCGGGGGGTTAAATGAGCAGTTCTTC	CASSDTSGGLNEQFF
TRBV7-9	-	medium-sized	TRBJ1-6	TGTGCCAGCAGCTCCGCAGGGGAATTTAATTCACCCCTCCACTTT	CASSSAGEFNSPLHF